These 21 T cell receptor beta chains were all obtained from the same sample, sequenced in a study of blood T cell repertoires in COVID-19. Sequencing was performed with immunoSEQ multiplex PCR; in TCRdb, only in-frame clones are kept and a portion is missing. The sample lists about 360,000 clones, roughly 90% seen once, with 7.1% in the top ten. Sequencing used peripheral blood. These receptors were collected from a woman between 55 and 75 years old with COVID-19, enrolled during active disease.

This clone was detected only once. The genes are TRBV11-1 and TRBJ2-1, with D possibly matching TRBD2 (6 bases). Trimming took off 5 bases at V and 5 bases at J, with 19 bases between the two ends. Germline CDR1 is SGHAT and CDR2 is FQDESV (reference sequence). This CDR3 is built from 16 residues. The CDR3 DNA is TGTGCCAGCAGCACGCAGGGAGGAAGGGCCCACAATGAGCAGTTCTTC. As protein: CASSTQGGRAHNEQFF.

The CDR3 DNA follows: TGTGCCAGCAGTGAGACAGGTGCCCTTAACTATGGCTACACCTTC. Its translation: CASSETGALNYGYTF. The chain employs TRBV25-1 and TRBJ1-2; TRBD1 is a possible D gene (6 bases). V was clipped by 3 bases and J by 1 base, with 12 bases between them. The CDR3 covers 15 residues. Germline-derived CDR1 and CDR2 are MGHDK and SYGVNS.

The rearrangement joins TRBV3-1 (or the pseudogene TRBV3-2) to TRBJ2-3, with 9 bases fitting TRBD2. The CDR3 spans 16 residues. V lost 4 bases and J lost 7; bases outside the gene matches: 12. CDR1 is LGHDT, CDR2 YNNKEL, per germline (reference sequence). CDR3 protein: CASSLGGGGAVNTQYF. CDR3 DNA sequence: TGTGCCAGCAGCCTTGGGGGCGGGGGGGCCGTGAATACGCAGTATTTT.

The CDR3 DNA reads as TGCGCCAGCAGCTTGGATCAGGGGGGTGAGCAGTACTTC. The encoded protein is CASSLDQGGEQYF. The rearrangement joins TRBV5-1 to TRBJ2-7, with D possibly being TRBD1 (7 bases). CDR3 length: 13 amino acids. Germline V lookup: CDR1 SGHRS, CDR2 YFSETQ. Trimming took 0 bases from V and 7 from J, leaving 11 bases between them.

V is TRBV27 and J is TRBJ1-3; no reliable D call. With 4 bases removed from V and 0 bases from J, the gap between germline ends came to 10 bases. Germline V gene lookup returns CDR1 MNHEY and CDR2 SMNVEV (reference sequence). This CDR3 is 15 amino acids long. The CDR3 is CASSSGRNSGNTIYF. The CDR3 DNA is TGTGCCAGCAGTTCGGGGAGGAACTCTGGAAACACCATATATTTT.

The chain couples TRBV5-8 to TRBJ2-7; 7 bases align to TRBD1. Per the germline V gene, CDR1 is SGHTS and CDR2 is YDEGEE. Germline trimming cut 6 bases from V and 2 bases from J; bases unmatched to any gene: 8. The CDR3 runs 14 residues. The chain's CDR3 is CASTELGTAYEQYF. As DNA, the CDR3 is TGTGCCAGCACTGAACTCGGGACAGCCTACGAGCAGTACTTC.

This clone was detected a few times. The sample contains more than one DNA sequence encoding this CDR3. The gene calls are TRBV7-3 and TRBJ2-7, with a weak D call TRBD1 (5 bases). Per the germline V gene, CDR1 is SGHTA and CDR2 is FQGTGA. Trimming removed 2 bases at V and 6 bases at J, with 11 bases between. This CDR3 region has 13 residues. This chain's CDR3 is CASSLQGTGEQYF. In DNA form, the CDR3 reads TGTGCCAGCAGCTTACAGGGAACGGGCGAGCAGTACTTC.

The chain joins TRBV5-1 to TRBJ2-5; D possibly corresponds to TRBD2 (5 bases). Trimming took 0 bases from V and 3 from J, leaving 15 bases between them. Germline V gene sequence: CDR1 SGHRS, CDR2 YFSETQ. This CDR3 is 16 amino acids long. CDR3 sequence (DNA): TGCGCCAGCAGCTTGGGAGGCGGTACGGGGAAAGAGACCCAGTACTTC. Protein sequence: CASSLGGGTGKETQYF.

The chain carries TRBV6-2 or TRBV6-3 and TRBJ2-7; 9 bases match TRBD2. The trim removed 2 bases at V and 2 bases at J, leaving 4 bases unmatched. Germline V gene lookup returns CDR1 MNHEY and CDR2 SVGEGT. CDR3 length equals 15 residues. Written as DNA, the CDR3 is TGTGCCAGCAGTTACCGCGGGGGGGCCCCCTACGAGCAGTACTTC. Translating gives CASSYRGGAPYEQYF.

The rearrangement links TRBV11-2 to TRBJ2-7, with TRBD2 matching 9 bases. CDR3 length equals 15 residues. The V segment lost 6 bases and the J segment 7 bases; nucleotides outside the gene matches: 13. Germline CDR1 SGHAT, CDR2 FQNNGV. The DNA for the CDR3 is TGTGCCAGCAGACCCTCTGGCGGGGGGGCTGGGGAGCAGTACTTC. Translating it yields CASRPSGGGAGEQYF.

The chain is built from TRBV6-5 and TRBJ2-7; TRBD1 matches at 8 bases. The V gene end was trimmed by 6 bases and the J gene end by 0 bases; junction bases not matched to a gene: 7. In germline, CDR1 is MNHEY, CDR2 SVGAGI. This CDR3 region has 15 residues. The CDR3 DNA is TGTGCCAGCAGCGAGAGACAGGGGTTCTCCTACGAGCAGTACTTC. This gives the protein CASSERQGFSYEQYF.

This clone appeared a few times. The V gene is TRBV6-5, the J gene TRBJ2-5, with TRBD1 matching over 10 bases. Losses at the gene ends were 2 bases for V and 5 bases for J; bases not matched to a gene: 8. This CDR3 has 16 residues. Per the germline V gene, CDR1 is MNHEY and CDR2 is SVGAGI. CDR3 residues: CASSYGATGGAETQYF. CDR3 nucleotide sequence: TGTGCCAGCAGTTACGGGGCGACAGGGGGCGCGGAGACCCAGTACTTC.

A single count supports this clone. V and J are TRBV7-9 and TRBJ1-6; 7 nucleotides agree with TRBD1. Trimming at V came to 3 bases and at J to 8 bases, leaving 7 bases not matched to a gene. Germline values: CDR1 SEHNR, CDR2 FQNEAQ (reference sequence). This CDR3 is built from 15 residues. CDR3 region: CASSFGTAADSPLHF. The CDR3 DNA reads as TGTGCCAGCAGCTTCGGGACAGCGGCAGATTCACCCCTCCACTTT.

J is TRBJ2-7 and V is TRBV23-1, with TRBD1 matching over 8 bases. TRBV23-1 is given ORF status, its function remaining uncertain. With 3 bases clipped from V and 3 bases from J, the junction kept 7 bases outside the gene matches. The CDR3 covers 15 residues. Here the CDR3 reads CASSHPGQVFYEQYF. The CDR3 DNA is TGCGCCAGCAGTCACCCGGGACAGGTCTTCTACGAGCAGTACTTC.

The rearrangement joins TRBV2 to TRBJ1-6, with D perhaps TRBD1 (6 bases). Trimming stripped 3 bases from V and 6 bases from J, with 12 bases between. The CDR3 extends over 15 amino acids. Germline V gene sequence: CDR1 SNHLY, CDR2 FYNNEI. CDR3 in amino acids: CASSEVEGGNSPLHF. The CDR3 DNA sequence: TGTGCCAGCAGTGAGGTGGAAGGGGGTAATTCACCCCTCCACTTT. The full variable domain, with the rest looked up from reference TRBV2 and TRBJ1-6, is EPEVTQTPSHQVTQMGQEVILRCVPISNHLYFYWYRQILGQKVEFLVSFYNNEISEKSEIFDDQFSVERPDGSNFTLKIRSTKLEDSAMYFCASSEVEGGNSPLHFGNGTRLTVT.

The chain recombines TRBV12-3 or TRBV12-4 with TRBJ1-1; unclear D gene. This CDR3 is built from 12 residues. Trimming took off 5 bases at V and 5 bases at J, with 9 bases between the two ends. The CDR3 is CASSIIRTEAFF. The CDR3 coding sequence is TGTGCCAGCAGTATCATCCGGACTGAAGCTTTCTTT.

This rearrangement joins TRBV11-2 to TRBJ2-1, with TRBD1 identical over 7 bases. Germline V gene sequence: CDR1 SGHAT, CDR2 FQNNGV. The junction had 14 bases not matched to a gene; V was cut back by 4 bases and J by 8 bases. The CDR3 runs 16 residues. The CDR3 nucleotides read TGTGCCAGCAGCTCGCTCCGACAGGGTGATCGGCATGAGCAGTTCTTC. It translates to CASSSLRQGDRHEQFF. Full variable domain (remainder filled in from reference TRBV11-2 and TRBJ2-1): EAGVAQSPRYKIIEKRQSVAFWCNPISGHATLYWYQQILGQGPKLLIQFQNNGVVDDSQLPKDRFSAERLKGVDSTLKIQPAKLEDSAVYLCASSSLRQGDRHEQFFGPGTRLTVL.

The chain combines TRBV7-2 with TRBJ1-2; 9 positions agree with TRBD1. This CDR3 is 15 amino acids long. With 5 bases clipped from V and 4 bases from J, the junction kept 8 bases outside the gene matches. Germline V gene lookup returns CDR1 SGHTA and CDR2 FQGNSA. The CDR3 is CASSKTGGWSYGYTF. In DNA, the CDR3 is TGTGCCAGCAGCAAAACAGGGGGCTGGAGCTATGGCTACACCTTC.

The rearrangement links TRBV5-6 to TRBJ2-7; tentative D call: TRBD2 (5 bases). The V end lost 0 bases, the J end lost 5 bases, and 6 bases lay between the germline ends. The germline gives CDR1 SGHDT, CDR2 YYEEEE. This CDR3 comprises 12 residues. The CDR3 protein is CASSLGGHEQYF. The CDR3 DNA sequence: TGTGCCAGCAGCTTGGGAGGGCACGAGCAGTACTTC.

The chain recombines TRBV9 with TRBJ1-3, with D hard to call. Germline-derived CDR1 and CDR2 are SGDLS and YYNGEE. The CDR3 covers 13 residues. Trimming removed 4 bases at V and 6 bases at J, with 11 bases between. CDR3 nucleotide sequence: TGTGCCAGCAGCAACAGCGGGGAAAACACCATATATTTT. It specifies CASSNSGENTIYF.

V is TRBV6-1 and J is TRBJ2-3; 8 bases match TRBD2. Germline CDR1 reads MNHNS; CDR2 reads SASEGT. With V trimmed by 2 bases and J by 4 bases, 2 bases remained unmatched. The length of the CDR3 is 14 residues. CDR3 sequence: CASSEMREADTQYF. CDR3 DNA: TGTGCCAGCAGTGAAATGCGGGAGGCAGATACGCAGTATTTT.